A single sample is the source of the 7 T cell receptor beta chains below, sequenced in a study of OX40 agonist ivuxolimab in advanced cancers. Measured with immunoSEQ multiplex PCR; TCRdb has only the in-frame clones, and not every one. The top ten clones hold about 1.5% of a sample with 55,000 to 70,000 clones, roughly 83% of them seen once. Sequenced material: CD4+ or CD8+ T cells sorted from blood, taken in a trial of the OX40 agonist ivuxolimab. These receptors originate from an adult with an advanced solid tumor such as melanoma, head and neck, liver or kidney cancer.

The chain uses TRBV6-1 and TRBJ1-3, with D unresolved. The germline V and J ends were trimmed by 2 bases and 1 base, with 9 bases remaining between them. CDR1 MNHNS and CDR2 SASEGT come from the germline V gene. The CDR3 covers 15 residues. The CDR3: CASSERGGSGNTIYF. In nucleotides, the CDR3 is TGTGCCAGCAGTGAACGGGGAGGGTCTGGAAACACCATATATTTT.

This chain connects TRBV9 to TRBJ2-1, with 8 bases matching TRBD2. Trimming removed 9 bases from V and 5 bases from J; junction bases left unmatched: 7. CDR3 length: 13 amino acids. Germline-derived CDR1 and CDR2 are SGDLS and YYNGEE. CDR3 DNA sequence: TGTGCCACGTGGCGGGGGGTAAACAATGAGCAGTTCTTC. It encodes CATWRGVNNEQFF.

The rearrangement uses TRBV7-7 and TRBJ2-3; 10 nucleotides line up with TRBD2. This CDR3 region has 15 residues. V lost 5 bases, J lost 1 base, and 3 bases stayed unmatched. CDR1 is SSHAT and CDR2 is FNYEAQ in the germline V gene (reference sequence). CDR3 nucleotides: TGTGCCAGCAGCCCTCTAGCGGGGGGCACAGATACGCAGTATTTT. It yields the protein CASSPLAGGTDTQYF.

The J gene is TRBJ1-1, the V gene TRBV6-5, with 9 bases matching TRBD1. This CDR3 spans 15 amino acids. In germline, CDR1 is MNHEY, CDR2 SVGAGI. J lost 3 bases, V lost 2 bases, and 4 bases had no gene match. Here the CDR3 reads CASSYTDRGDTEAFF. CDR3 sequence (DNA): TGTGCCAGCAGTTACACCGACAGGGGGGACACTGAAGCTTTCTTT.

This clone has only a few counts. The rearrangement joins TRBV11-1 to TRBJ1-2; 10 positions agree with TRBD1. Germline trimming cut 5 bases from V and 8 bases from J; bases unmatched to any gene: 8. Germline CDR1 SGHAT, CDR2 FQDESV (reference sequence). The CDR3 has 14 amino acids. The CDR3 DNA reads TGTGCCAGCAGCCCACGGGACAGGGGTGGCGGCTACACCTTC. Encoded protein: CASSPRDRGGGYTF.

This CDR3 is CASRGQGLSGNTIYF. The CDR3 nucleotides are TGTGCCAGCAGGGGACAGGGACTCTCTGGAAACACCATATATTTT. The chain uses TRBV2 and TRBJ1-3; the match to TRBD1 covers 9 bases. J was trimmed by 0 bases and V by 6 bases; bases with no gene match: 3. The CDR3 covers 15 residues. Germline-derived CDR1 and CDR2 are SNHLY and FYNNEI.

This chain joins TRBV15 and TRBJ1-3; unclear D gene. Germline lookup yields CDR1 LNHNV and CDR2 YYDKDF (reference sequence). Trimming took off 0 bases at V and 0 bases at J, with 6 bases between the two ends. The CDR3 runs to 15 residues. CDR3 coding DNA: TGTGCCACCAGCAGAGATGGGCTCTCTGGAAACACCATATATTTT. Its protein product is CATSRDGLSGNTIYF.